This T cell receptor (beta chain) was sequenced for a study of cytomegalovirus exposure and HLA in healthy donors. Germline V lookup: CDR1 SGHVS, CDR2 FQNEAQ. CDR3 length: 15 amino acids. Trimming shortened V by 5 bases and J by 3 bases, and 14 bases separated the two germline ends. The method was immunoSEQ multiplex PCR; TCRdb's version includes in-frame clones alone and lacks a portion of them. The sample gives 180,000 or so clones, around nine tenths of which show up once; about 2.5% is in the top ten. Separation from the roughly 700-subject first cohort characterized the approximately 120-subject validation cohort, to which the donors belonged.

Material for sequencing was PBMCs. V usage is TRBV7-8 and J usage is TRBJ1-5; the D is unclear. The clonotype comes from a man aged 18 to 29 in good health and CMV-seropositive. DNA for the CDR3: TGTGCCAGCAGCGCGGAGGACGGGATCAATCAGCCCCAGCATTTT. The encoded protein is CASSAEDGINQPQHF.